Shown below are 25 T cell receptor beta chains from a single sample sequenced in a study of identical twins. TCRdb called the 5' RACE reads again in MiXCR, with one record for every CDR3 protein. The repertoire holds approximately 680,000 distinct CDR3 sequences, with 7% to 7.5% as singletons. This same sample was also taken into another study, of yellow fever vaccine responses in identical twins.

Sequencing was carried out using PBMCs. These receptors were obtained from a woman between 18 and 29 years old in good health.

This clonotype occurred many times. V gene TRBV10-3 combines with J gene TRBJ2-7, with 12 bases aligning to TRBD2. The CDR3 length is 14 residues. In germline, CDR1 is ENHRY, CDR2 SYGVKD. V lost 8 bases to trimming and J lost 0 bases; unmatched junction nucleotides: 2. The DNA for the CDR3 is TGTGCCATCGGGACTAGCGGGCTCTCCTACGAGCAGTACTTC. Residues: CAIGTSGLSYEQYF.

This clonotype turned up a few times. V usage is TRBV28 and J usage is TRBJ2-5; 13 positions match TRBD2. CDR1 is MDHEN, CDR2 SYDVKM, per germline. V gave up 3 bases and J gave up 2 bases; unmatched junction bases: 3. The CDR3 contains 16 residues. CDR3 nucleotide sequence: TGTGCCAGCAGTTTTACTAGCGGGAGGGTACAAGAGACCCAGTACTTC. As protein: CASSFTSGRVQETQYF.

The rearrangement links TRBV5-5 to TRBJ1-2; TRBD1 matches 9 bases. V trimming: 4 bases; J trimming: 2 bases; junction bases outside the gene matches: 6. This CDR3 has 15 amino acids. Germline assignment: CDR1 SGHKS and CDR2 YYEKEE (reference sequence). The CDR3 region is CASSTAGTGNYGYTF. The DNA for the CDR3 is TGTGCCAGCAGCACCGCGGGGACAGGGAACTATGGCTACACCTTC.

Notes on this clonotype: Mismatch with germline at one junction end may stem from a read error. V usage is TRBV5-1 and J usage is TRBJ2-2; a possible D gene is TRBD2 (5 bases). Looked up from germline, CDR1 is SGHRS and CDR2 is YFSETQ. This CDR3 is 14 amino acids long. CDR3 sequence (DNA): TGCGCCAGCAGCTCCAGGACGCCCCCTGGGGAGCTGCTTTTT. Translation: CASSSRTPPGELLF.

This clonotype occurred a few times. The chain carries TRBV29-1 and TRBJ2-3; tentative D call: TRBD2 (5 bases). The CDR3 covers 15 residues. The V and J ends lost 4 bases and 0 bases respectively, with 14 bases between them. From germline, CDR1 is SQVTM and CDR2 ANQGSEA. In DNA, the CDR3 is TGCAGCGTTGGCGGGCACATTTCTAGCACAGATACGCAGTATTTT. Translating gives CSVGGHISSTDTQYF.

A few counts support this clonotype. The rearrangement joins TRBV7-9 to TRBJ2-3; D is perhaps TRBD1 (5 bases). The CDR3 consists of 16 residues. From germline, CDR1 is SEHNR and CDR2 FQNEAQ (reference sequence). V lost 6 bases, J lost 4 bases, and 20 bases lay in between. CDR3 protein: CASREDSPIVPDTQYF. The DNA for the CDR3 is TGTGCCAGCAGAGAAGACAGTCCAATAGTACCAGATACGCAGTATTTT.

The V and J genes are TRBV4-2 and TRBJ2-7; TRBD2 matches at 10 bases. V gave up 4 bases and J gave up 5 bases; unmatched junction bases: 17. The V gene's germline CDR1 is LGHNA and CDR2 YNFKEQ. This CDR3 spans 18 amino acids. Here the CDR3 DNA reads TGTGCCAGCAGCCCCACCCCGGAGCGGGAGGGCCTAATCGACGAGCAGTACTTC. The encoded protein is CASSPTPEREGLIDEQYF.

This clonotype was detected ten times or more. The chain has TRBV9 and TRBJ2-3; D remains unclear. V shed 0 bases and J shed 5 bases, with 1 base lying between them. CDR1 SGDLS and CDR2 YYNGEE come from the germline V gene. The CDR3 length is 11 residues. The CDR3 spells CASSVEDTQYF. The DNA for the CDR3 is TGTGCCAGCAGCGTAGAAGATACGCAGTATTTT.

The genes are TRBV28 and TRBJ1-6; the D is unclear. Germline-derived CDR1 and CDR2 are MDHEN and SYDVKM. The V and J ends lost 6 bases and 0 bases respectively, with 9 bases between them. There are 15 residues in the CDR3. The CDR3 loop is CASRAESSYNSPLHF. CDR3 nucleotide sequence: TGTGCCAGCAGGGCAGAGAGCTCCTATAATTCACCCCTCCACTTT. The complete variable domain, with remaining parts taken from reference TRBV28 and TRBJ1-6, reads DVKVTQSSRYLVKRTGEKVFLECVQDMDHENMFWYRQDPGLGLRLIYFSYDVKMKEKGDIPEGYSVSREKKERFSLILESASTNQTSMYLCASRAESSYNSPLHFGNGTRLTVT.

Here the CDR3 reads CASSQIGSKTYNEQFF. The CDR3, as DNA: TGTGCCAGCAGCCAAATCGGGAGTAAGACCTACAATGAGCAGTTCTTC. This chain links TRBV14 with TRBJ2-1; perhaps TRBD2 as D (6 bases). Trimming removed 2 bases from V and 2 bases from J, with 13 bases in between. The CDR3 runs to 16 residues. Germline V gene sequence: CDR1 SGHDN, CDR2 FVKESK.

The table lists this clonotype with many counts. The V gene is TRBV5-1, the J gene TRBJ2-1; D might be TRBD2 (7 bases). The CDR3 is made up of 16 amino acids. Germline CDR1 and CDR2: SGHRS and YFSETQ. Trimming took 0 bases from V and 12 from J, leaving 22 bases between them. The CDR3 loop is CASSLEGGARSTGQFF. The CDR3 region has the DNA TGCGCCAGCAGCTTGGAAGGGGGGGCCCGATCCACGGGGCAGTTCTTC.

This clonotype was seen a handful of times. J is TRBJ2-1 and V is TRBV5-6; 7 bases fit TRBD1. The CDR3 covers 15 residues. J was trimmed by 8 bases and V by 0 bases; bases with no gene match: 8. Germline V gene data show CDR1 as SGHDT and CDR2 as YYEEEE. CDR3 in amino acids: CASSLGGGAAHEQFF. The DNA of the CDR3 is TGTGCCAGCAGCTTGGGAGGGGGCGCAGCCCATGAGCAGTTCTTC.

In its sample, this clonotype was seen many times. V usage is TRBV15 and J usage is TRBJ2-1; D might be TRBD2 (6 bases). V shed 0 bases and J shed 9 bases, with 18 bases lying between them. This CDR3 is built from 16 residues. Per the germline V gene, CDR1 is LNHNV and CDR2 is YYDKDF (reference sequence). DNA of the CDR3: TGTGCCACCAGCAGAGATCAAGCGGCTAGCGCCGGTGAGCAGTTCTTC. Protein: CATSRDQAASAGEQFF.

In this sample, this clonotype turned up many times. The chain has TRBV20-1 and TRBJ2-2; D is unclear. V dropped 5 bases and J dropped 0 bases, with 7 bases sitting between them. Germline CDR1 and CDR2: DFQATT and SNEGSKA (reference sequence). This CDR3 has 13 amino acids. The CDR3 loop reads CSADNPNTGELFF. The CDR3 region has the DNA TGCAGTGCTGATAACCCGAACACCGGGGAGCTGTTTTTT.

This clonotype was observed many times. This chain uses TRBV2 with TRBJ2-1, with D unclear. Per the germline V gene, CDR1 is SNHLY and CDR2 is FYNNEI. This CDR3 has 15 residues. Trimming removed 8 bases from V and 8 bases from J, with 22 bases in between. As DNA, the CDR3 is TGTGCCAGCCCTGTTAGGCCCACAAGCACCGATGAGCAGTTCTTC. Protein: CASPVRPTSTDEQFF.

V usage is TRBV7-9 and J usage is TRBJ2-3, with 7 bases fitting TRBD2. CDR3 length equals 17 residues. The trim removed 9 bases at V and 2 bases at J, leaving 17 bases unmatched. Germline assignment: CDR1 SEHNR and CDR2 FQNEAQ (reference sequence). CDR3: CARGIIGLAENTDTQYF. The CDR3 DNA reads TGTGCCAGGGGGATAATCGGGCTAGCGGAAAACACAGATACGCAGTATTTT.

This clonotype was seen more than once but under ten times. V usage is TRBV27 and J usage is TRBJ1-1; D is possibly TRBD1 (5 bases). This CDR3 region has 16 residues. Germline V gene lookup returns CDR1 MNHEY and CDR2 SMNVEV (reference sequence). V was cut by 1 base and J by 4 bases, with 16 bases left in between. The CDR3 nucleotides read TGTGCCAGCAGTTTATATGCAGGGATGTACGGCACTGAAGCTTTCTTT. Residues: CASSLYAGMYGTEAFF.

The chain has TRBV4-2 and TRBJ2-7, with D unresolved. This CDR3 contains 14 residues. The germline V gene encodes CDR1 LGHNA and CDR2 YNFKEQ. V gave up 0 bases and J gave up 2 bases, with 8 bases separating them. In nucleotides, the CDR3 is TGTGCCAGCAGCCAAGAGGTAGCAGCCTACGAGCAGTACTTC. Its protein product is CASSQEVAAYEQYF.

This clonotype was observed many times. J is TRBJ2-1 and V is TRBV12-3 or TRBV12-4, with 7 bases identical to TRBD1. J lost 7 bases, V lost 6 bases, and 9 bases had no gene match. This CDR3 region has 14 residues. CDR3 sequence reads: CASRQGGSGNEQFF. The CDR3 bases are TGTGCCAGCAGACAAGGGGGCTCGGGAAATGAGCAGTTCTTC.

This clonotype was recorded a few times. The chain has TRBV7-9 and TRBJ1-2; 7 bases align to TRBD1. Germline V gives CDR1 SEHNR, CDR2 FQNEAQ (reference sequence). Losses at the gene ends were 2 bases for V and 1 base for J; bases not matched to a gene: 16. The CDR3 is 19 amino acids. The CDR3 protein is CASSLSQGGRTLGNYGYTF. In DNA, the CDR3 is TGTGCCAGCAGCTTATCCCAGGGGGGGAGGACCCTTGGTAACTATGGCTACACCTTC.

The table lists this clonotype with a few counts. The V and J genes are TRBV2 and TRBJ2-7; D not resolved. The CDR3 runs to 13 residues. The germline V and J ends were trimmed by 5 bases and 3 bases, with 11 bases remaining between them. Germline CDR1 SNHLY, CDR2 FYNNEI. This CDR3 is CASSRATFYEQYV. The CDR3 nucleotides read TGTGCCAGCAGTCGGGCAACCTTCTACGAGCAGTACGTC.

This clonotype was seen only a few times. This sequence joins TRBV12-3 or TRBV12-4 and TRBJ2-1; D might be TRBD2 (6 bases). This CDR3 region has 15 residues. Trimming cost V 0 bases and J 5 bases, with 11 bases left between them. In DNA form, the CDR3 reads TGTGCCAGCAGTTTAGCTAGCGGAATTGACAATGAGCAGTTCTTC. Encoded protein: CASSLASGIDNEQFF.

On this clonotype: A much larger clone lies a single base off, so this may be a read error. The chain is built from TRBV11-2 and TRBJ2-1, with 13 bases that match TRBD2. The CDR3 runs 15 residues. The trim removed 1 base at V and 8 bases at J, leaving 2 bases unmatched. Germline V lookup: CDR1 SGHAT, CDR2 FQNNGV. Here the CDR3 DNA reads TGTGCCAGCAGCTTAGGGACTAGCGGGAGTCATGAGCAGTTCTTC. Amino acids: CASSLGTSGSHEQFF.

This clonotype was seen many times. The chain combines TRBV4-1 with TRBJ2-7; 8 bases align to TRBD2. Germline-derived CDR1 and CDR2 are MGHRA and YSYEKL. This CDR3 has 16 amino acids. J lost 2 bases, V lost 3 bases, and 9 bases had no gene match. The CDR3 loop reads CASSQIQLAATYEQYF. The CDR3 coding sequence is TGCGCCAGCAGCCAGATCCAACTAGCGGCAACCTACGAGCAGTACTTC.

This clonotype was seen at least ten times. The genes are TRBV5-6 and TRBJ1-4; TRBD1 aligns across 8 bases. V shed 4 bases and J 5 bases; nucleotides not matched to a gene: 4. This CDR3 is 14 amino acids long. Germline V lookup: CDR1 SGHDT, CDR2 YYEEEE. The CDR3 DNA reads TGTGCCAGCAGCGCAGGGGGCCGGAATGAAAAACTGTTTTTT. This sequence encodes CASSAGGRNEKLFF.